This T cell receptor (beta chain) was observed in a study of neurological immune-mediated disorders. Regarding the study as a whole: Whereas HTLV-1-associated myelopathy showed the most TCR clonal expansion, multiple sclerosis showed the least, with levels below those of healthy controls.

The germline V and J ends were trimmed by 4 bases and 2 bases, with 9 bases remaining between them. The CDR3 has 13 residues. The germline gives CDR1 MNHEY, CDR2 SVGAGI. The authors made cDNA by 5'RACE with 10-nucleotide random UMIs. A single run covered 15-18 subjects with over 180 million TCR-beta sequences. TCRdb re-analysed the 5' RACE reads in MiXCR, keeping a single row per CDR3 protein. The sample lists around 60,000 distinct CDR3 sequences; approximately 11% were seen once. Stated time point: longitudinal time-point 1 (baseline). 2 million PBMCs stored at -80 C were the source of the unsorted libraries. This clonotype was recorded only once. No antigen is known for it.

The rearrangement links TRBV6-5 to TRBJ2-7; maybe TRBD1 (5 bases). The clonotype comes from a male donor with HTLV-1-associated myelopathy (HAM/TSP). Specimen: PBMCs. The DNA of the CDR3 is TGTGCCAGCAGTTCCGGACAACCCTACGAGCAGTACTTC. Protein product: CASSSGQPYEQYF.